This T cell receptor (beta chain) originates from a study of blood T cell repertoires in COVID-19. About the research overall: Spain, Italy and the United States supplied samples that represented acute and convalescent COVID-19. Sources were T cells, B-cell-depleted T cells, or PBMCs; the material itself was cDNA or gDNA.

In the original processing: From reference gene primer amplification, estimates of nucleated cell counts were derived. Assay used: immunoSEQ multiplex PCR; TCRdb lists only in-frame clones, some missing. The V and J calls and clone size come from that table; D and trimming were worked out from the DNA. The profile covers around 100,000 clones, with around four fifths appearing a single time and nearly 0.85% taken by the ten largest. Trimming removed 5 bases from V and 4 bases from J, with 16 bases in between. The CDR3 totals 15 residues. Germline CDR1 and CDR2: SGHVS and FQNEAQ. The chain has TRBV7-8 and TRBJ2-3; tentative D call: TRBD1 (7 bases). The sample taken for sequencing was peripheral blood. This clonotype originated in a woman aged 70 to 79 with acute or convalescent COVID-19. CDR3: CASSLDRPSADTQYF. The CDR3 nucleotides are TGTGCCAGCAGCCTGGACAGGCCTAGCGCAGATACGCAGTATTTT.